The 30 T cell receptor beta chains presented below share a single source sample, sequenced in a study of response to subunit inactivated influenza vaccine (dated by TCRdb to about 2018). Library creation used RT-PCR. The sample was run on an Illumina HiSeq 2500. TCRdb trimmed public reads at Q25 via fastp, called clones via MiXCR and kept in-frame beta chains. Identical CDR3 protein sequences are pooled into one entry, listed with their most common genes and DNA. Within this sample are about 540,000 distinct CDR3 sequences, with approximately 22% of them counted one time only. The top ten clonotypes cover 2.5% to 3% of the sample. This same sample was also taken into another study, of T cells expressing NK-cell markers. Looking at the second paper: TCR beta cDNA libraries were made by 5'RACE template switching that added a universal primer site and unique molecular identifiers.

The input for sequencing was CD4+ T cells sorted from PBMCs, taken approximately 13 days after vaccination. These receptors were collected from a man aged 45-65 years who received an inactivated influenza vaccine. Donor details come from another sample of the same person, matched by shared clones.

The V call is TRBV25-1, the J call TRBJ2-3; D is undetermined. Germline V CDR1 and CDR2: MGHDK, SYGVNS. Trimming left V 1 base short and J 2 bases short, with 7 bases between. This CDR3 is built from 14 residues. CDR3: CASSESGFTDTQYF. The CDR3 DNA reads as TGTGCCAGCAGTGAATCCGGTTTCACAGATACGCAGTATTTT.

This clonotype was seen a handful of times. The chain has TRBV19 and TRBJ1-1, with D perhaps matching TRBD1 (5 bases). CDR3 length: 16 residues. Germline V CDR1 and CDR2: LNHDA, SQIVND (reference sequence). Trimming left V 7 bases short and J 8 bases short, with 26 bases between. CDR3 coding DNA: TGTGCCAGTATGTCTCTGGGACGGCGAGGATGGATCGAAGCTTTCTTT. This translates into CASMSLGRRGWIEAFF.

The rearrangement joins TRBV6-4 to TRBJ2-6, with unresolved D. Germline CDR1 is MRHNA and CDR2 is SNTAGT. With 6 bases removed from V and 0 bases from J, the gap between germline ends came to 9 bases. The CDR3 contains 15 residues. The CDR3 sequence: CASSEQSSGANVLTF. CDR3 sequence (DNA): TGTGCCAGCAGCGAACAGAGCTCTGGGGCCAACGTCCTGACTTTC.

The chain carries TRBV28 and TRBJ2-1; D gene ambiguous. Germline loops: CDR1 MDHEN, CDR2 SYDVKM. This CDR3 has 14 residues. Trimming took off 6 bases at V and 4 bases at J, with 13 bases between the two ends. This chain's CDR3 is CASRRHAVYNEQFF. CDR3 bases: TGTGCCAGCAGACGCCATGCGGTATACAATGAGCAGTTCTTC.

The CDR3 coding sequence is TGTGCCAGCAGCCAATGGGGCGGGGGAATCCAAGAGACCCAGTACTTC. Translated: CASSQWGGGIQETQYF. The chain is built from TRBV3-1 and TRBJ2-5, with 7 bases matching TRBD2. The CDR3 is 16 residues long. Per the germline V gene, CDR1 is LGHDT and CDR2 is YNNKEL (reference sequence). With 2 bases clipped from V and 1 base from J, the junction kept 7 bases outside the gene matches.

This clonotype was detected a few times. The CDR3 coding sequence is TGTGCCATCAGTGTGGATAGCAATCAGCCCCAGCATTTT. Translated, it gives CAISVDSNQPQHF. V gene TRBV10-3 combines with J gene TRBJ1-5; the D is unclear. Germline CDR1 ENHRY, CDR2 SYGVKD. Trimming cost V 4 bases and J 0 bases, with 4 bases left between them. CDR3 length: 13 residues.

Points on this clonotype: A much more abundant neighbour one base away suggests this may be a read error. The V gene is TRBV29-1, the J gene TRBJ2-5; D is unclear. Trimming took 7 bases from V and 4 from J, leaving 16 bases between them. Germline V gives CDR1 SQVTM, CDR2 ANQGSEA. There are 13 residues in the CDR3. The CDR3 here is CSAAQYSGETQYF. The CDR3 bases are TGCAGCGCTGCCCAATATTCCGGAGAGACCCAGTACTTC.

The chain combines TRBV6-1 with TRBJ2-2; TRBD1 aligns across 10 bases. Germline V CDR1 and CDR2: MNHNS, SASEGT. Trimming cost V 6 bases and J 4 bases; bases outside gene matches: 2. This CDR3 has 14 amino acids. DNA for the CDR3: TGTGCCAGCAGCGGGGACAGGGGCACCGGGGAGCTGTTTTTT. Protein sequence: CASSGDRGTGELFF.

This clonotype turned up a few times. The gene calls are TRBV9 and TRBJ2-1; 8 nucleotides match TRBD2. After removal of 0 bases from V and 15 bases from J, the junction contained 14 bases not matched to a gene. CDR3 length equals 15 residues. CDR1 and CDR2 from the germline V gene are SGDLS and YYNGEE. The CDR3 reads CASSVATAGGVPAFF. In DNA, the CDR3 is TGTGCCAGCAGCGTAGCTACCGCGGGGGGCGTACCCGCGTTCTTC.

The V and J genes are TRBV28 and TRBJ1-2; the D gene is possibly TRBD1 (6 bases). The CDR3 is made up of 14 amino acids. CDR1 MDHEN and CDR2 SYDVKM come from the germline V gene. Between the trimmed V and J ends, which lost 2 bases and 4 bases, there was a span of 11 bases. The CDR3 nucleotides read TGTGCCAGCAGTTTAGGGACACTCCTCTATGGCTACACCTTC. As protein: CASSLGTLLYGYTF.

Only one count was recorded for this clonotype. The genes are TRBV2 and TRBJ2-7, with TRBD1 matching 9 bases. The CDR3 is 14 residues long. CDR1 and CDR2 from the germline V gene are SNHLY and FYNNEI. Germline trimming cut 6 bases from V and 6 bases from J; bases unmatched to any gene: 9. CDR3 protein: CASRTGTGQGEQYF. The DNA of the CDR3 is TGTGCCAGCAGGACCGGGACAGGGCAGGGCGAGCAGTACTTC.

This clonotype was observed a handful of times. CDR3 coding DNA: TGTGCCATCAGTGAGTCGGCGGGACAGGGTGATACGCAGTATTTT. This translates into CAISESAGQGDTQYF. The genes are TRBV10-3 and TRBJ2-3; TRBD1 aligns across 9 bases. The CDR3 has 15 amino acids. J lost 6 bases, V lost 0 bases, and 4 bases had no gene match. Per the germline V gene, CDR1 is ENHRY and CDR2 is SYGVKD.

This clonotype was observed a handful of times. The chain joins TRBV20-1 to TRBJ2-5, with 7 bases identical to TRBD1. This CDR3 is 13 amino acids long. The trim removed 5 bases at V and 4 bases at J, leaving 7 bases unmatched. The germline CDR1 and CDR2 sequences are DFQATT and SNEGSKA (reference sequence). The CDR3 loop is CSAGRGTAETQYF. CDR3 bases: TGCAGTGCTGGAAGGGGGACAGCAGAGACCCAGTACTTC.

This sequence joins TRBV18 and TRBJ2-7, with TRBD1 matching over 8 bases. Germline CDR1 is KGHSH and CDR2 is LQKENI. The V segment lost 4 bases and the J segment 3 bases; nucleotides outside the gene matches: 11. The CDR3 has 16 residues. CDR3 sequence: CASSRLKTGALYEQYF. The CDR3 coding sequence is TGTGCCAGCTCACGGCTGAAGACAGGGGCCCTCTACGAGCAGTACTTC.

This clonotype turned up a few times. This chain links TRBV11-2 with TRBJ2-7; D possibly corresponds to TRBD1 (7 bases). V was shortened by 1 base and J by 2 bases, with 12 bases between the two germline ends. CDR1 is SGHAT, CDR2 FQNNGV, per germline. This CDR3 region has 15 residues. CDR3: CASSLGQGGPYEQYF. DNA of the CDR3: TGTGCCAGCAGCTTAGGACAGGGAGGACCCTACGAGCAGTACTTC.

The J gene is TRBJ1-2, the V gene TRBV12-3 or TRBV12-4, with unresolved D. V lost 4 bases and J 8 bases, leaving 17 bases between the germline ends. The CDR3 is 14 residues long. The CDR3 is CASSYGLQIGGYTF. The DNA for the CDR3 is TGTGCCAGCAGTTACGGGCTTCAGATCGGGGGCTACACCTTC.

This clonotype was counted a few times. J is TRBJ1-5 and V is TRBV7-2; no clear D gene. This CDR3 spans 13 amino acids. Germline V CDR1 and CDR2: SGHTA, FQGNSA. With 4 bases removed from V and 4 bases from J, the gap between germline ends came to 8 bases. The CDR3 region is CASSSKVNQPQHF. The CDR3 coding sequence is TGTGCCAGCAGCTCTAAGGTTAATCAGCCCCAGCATTTT.

This clonotype has only a few counts. The rearrangement uses TRBV5-1 and TRBJ2-6; D may be TRBD1 (5 bases). The CDR3 is 19 amino acids. V shed 3 bases and J shed 0 bases, with 19 bases lying between them. Germline values: CDR1 SGHRS, CDR2 YFSETQ. The DNA of the CDR3 is TGCGCCAGCAGCTACCCCACTCAGCAGGGAAGCTCTGGGGCCAACGTCCTGACTTTC. Translation: CASSYPTQQGSSGANVLTF.

Ten or more counts support this clonotype. The gene calls are TRBV24-1 and TRBJ2-3; a possible D gene is TRBD2 (5 bases). Germline V gene lookup returns CDR1 KGHDR and CDR2 SFDVKD. The CDR3 length is 17 residues. V was cut by 4 bases and J by 0 bases, with 16 bases left in between. The CDR3 bases are TGTGCCACCAGTGACCCCCTTCCGGGATCAAGCACAGATACGCAGTATTTT. Its protein is CATSDPLPGSSTDTQYF.

This sequence joins TRBV7-9 and TRBJ2-7, with D possibly matching TRBD1 (6 bases). CDR3 length: 15 residues. The germline V and J ends were trimmed by 3 bases and 2 bases, with 14 bases remaining between them. Germline assignment: CDR1 SEHNR and CDR2 FQNEAQ (reference sequence). This chain's CDR3 is CASSLSGHQPYEQYF. The CDR3 DNA is TGTGCCAGCAGCTTGTCGGGACACCAACCCTACGAGCAGTACTTC.

This clonotype was seen once. The CDR3 is CASSLAVVASYEQYF. Written as DNA, the CDR3 is TGTGCCAGCAGCTTAGCGGTGGTAGCTTCCTACGAGCAGTACTTC. The chain couples TRBV7-2 to TRBJ2-7, with no clear D. The germline CDR1 and CDR2 sequences are SGHTA and FQGNSA. With 0 bases removed from V and 1 base from J, the gap between germline ends came to 10 bases. CDR3 length: 15 amino acids.

This clonotype occurred many times. The rearrangement uses TRBV12-3 or TRBV12-4 and TRBJ2-7; 7 bases fit TRBD1. V shed 6 bases and J 6 bases; nucleotides not matched to a gene: 11. The CDR3 runs to 14 residues. The CDR3 nucleotides are TGTGCCAGCAGCCCGACAGGGCGAATCGGCGAGCAGTACTTC. Translated, it gives CASSPTGRIGEQYF.

A single count supports this clonotype. The chain has TRBV11-2 and TRBJ2-7; weak D call: TRBD1 (6 bases). The germline V and J ends were trimmed by 1 base and 1 base, with 14 bases remaining between them. Germline V gene lookup returns CDR1 SGHAT and CDR2 FQNNGV. CDR3 length: 16 amino acids. Written as DNA, the CDR3 is TGTGCCAGCAGCTTAGGTGGGACAACGATATCCTACGAGCAGTACTTC. Its translation is CASSLGGTTISYEQYF.

The chain couples TRBV28 to TRBJ2-7, with TRBD2 identical over 7 bases. This CDR3 comprises 14 residues. Per germline, CDR1 MDHEN and CDR2 SYDVKM. V was clipped by 7 bases and J by 3 bases; unmatched bases: 9. The CDR3: CASTPGGRVYEQYF. Here the CDR3 DNA reads TGTGCCAGCACCCCGGGGGGTCGGGTCTACGAGCAGTACTTC.

V gene TRBV12-3 or TRBV12-4 combines with J gene TRBJ2-7; maybe TRBD1 (6 bases). This CDR3 spans 12 amino acids. V was cut by 3 bases and J by 5 bases, with 8 bases left in between. The CDR3 bases are TGTGCCAGCAGTTTCGAGGGGGACGAGCAGTACTTC. This sequence encodes CASSFEGDEQYF.

A few counts support this clonotype. V gene TRBV20-1 combines with J gene TRBJ1-1; 9 bases map to TRBD1. Germline-derived CDR1 and CDR2 are DFQATT and SNEGSKA (reference sequence). The CDR3 extends over 15 amino acids. V lost 1 base and J lost 1; bases outside the gene matches: 4. The DNA of the CDR3 is TGCAGTGCTAGAGTTCCGGGACAGGGGAACACTGAAGCTTTCTTT. It translates to CSARVPGQGNTEAFF.

This clonotype showed up just a few times. The V gene is TRBV7-8, the J gene TRBJ2-7, with TRBD2 matching 8 bases. This CDR3 spans 17 amino acids. CDR1 SGHVS and CDR2 FQNEAQ come from the germline V gene. Trimming cost V 6 bases and J 6 bases; bases outside gene matches: 19. CDR3 residues: CASSQQSSWGLDSEQYF. In DNA, the CDR3 is TGTGCCAGCAGTCAACAGTCAAGCTGGGGACTAGACTCCGAGCAGTACTTC.

V usage is TRBV4-2 and J usage is TRBJ2-2; D gene unclear. The CDR3 spans 13 residues. Germline V CDR1 and CDR2: LGHNA, YNFKEQ. V was shortened by 0 bases and J by 8 bases, with 7 bases between the two germline ends. CDR3 amino acids: CASSQDRQGELFF. CDR3 DNA: TGTGCCAGCAGCCAAGATCGTCAGGGGGAGCTGTTTTTT.

V usage is TRBV24-1 and J usage is TRBJ1-4, with D unresolved. CDR1 is KGHDR and CDR2 is SFDVKD in the germline V gene. The CDR3 is 17 residues long. V was clipped by 0 bases and J by 0 bases, with 10 bases between them. CDR3: CATSDLDRDTTNEKLFF. The CDR3 coding sequence is TGTGCCACCAGTGATTTGGATCGAGATACAACTAATGAAAAACTGTTTTTT.

This chain links TRBV15 with TRBJ2-1, with TRBD1 identical over 9 bases. Germline CDR1 LNHNV, CDR2 YYDKDF (reference sequence). This CDR3 has 16 amino acids. The J segment lost 4 bases and the V segment lost 4 bases, leaving 8 bases of the junction unmatched. The CDR3 region is CATSKRPGTGYNEQFF. CDR3 nucleotides: TGTGCCACCAGCAAAAGACCCGGGACAGGGTACAATGAGCAGTTCTTC.